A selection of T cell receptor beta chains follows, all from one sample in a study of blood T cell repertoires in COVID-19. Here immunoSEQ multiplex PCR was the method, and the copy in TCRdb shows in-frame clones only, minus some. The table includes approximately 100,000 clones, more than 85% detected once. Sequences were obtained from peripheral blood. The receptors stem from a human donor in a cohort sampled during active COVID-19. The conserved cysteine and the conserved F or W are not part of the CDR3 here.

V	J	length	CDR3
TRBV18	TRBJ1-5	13	ASSRTGEVNQPQH
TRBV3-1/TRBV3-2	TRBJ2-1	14	ASSQTHRGRNNEQF
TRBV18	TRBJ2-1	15	ASSETGDSLTYNEQF
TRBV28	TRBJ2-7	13	ASSLGTGYSYEQY
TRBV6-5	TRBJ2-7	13	ASDPPRAGVDEQY
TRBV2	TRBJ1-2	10	ASNTGANGYT
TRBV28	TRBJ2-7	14	ASSFPRDRVFSEQY
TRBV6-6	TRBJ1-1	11	ASTFVLNTEAF
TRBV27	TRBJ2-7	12	ASSLTANLREQY
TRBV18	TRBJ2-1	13	ASSNPSRVVNEQF
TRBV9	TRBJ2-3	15	ASSSPIVAVGTDTQY
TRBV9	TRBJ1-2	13	ASSVGGQSTYGYT
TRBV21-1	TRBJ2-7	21	ASSDSVGWRDRGSVPWSYEQY
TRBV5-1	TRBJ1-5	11	ASSSTGNQPQH
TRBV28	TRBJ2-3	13	ASSSLAGGLNTQY
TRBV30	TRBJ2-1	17	ACIGDRGRSGNPYNEQF
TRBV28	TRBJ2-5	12	ASSLGTVQETQY
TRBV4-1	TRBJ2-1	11	ASSRSSGSEQF
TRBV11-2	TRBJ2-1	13	ASSPGLAGGYEQF
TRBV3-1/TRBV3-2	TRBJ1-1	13	ASSRPQQGQTEAF
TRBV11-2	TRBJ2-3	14	ASSLTGTGRGDTQY
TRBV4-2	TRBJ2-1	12	ASSQEASWNEQF
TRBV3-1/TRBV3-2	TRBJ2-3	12	ASSHRLGADTQY
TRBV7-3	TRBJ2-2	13	ASSRLAGVTGELF
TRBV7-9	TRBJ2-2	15	ASSLSRLASIGGELF
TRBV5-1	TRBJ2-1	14	ASSSLAGGAPYEQF
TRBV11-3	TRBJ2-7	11	ASSSPPSEEQY
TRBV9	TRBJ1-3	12	ASSVTGGAHTIY